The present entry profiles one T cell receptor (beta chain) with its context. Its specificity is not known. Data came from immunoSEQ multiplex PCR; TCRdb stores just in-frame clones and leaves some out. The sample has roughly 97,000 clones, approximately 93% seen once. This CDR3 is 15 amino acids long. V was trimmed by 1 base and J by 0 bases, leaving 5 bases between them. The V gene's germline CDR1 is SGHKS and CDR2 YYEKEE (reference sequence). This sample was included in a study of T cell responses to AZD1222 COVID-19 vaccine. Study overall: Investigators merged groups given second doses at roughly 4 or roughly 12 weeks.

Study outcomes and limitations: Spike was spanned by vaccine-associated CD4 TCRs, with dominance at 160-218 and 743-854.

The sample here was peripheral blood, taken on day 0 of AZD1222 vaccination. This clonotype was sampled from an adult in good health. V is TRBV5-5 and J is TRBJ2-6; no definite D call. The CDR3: CASSLIRSGANVLTF. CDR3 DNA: TGTGCCAGCAGCTTGATCCGCTCTGGGGCCAACGTCCTGACTTTC.